These 26 T cell receptor beta chains were all obtained from the same sample, sequenced in a study of blood T cell repertoires in COVID-19. Using immunoSEQ multiplex PCR, the repertoire was profiled, and TCRdb retains in-frame clones only, with some absent. The table has about 170,000 clones, roughly 90% seen once. Sequencing input: peripheral blood. The origin of the receptors is an older woman with COVID-19, enrolled during active disease.

This clone was detected a few times. The rearrangement links TRBV2 to TRBJ2-7; D might be TRBD1 (6 bases). V was trimmed by 7 bases and J by 2 bases, leaving 12 bases between them. Germline CDR1 SNHLY, CDR2 FYNNEI. The CDR3 length is 13 residues. CDR3 in amino acids: CASNGQRPYEQYF. CDR3 sequence (DNA): TGTGCCAGCAATGGACAGAGACCCTACGAGCAGTACTTC.

The chain uses TRBV29-1 and TRBJ2-7, with D possibly TRBD2 on 6 matching bases. The CDR3 is 13 amino acids. V was clipped by 4 bases and J by 6 bases, with 16 bases between them. Germline V gene data show CDR1 as SQVTM and CDR2 as ANQGSEA. CDR3 DNA sequence: TGCAGCGTTGCGGCGGGGAGCGTAGGCGAGCAGTACTTC. Translating gives CSVAAGSVGEQYF.

The CDR3: CAWSRDIPRDEQYF. The CDR3 DNA sequence: TGTGCCTGGTCGAGGGACATCCCTCGGGACGAGCAGTACTTC. This chain connects TRBV30 to TRBJ2-7; the D gene is possibly TRBD1 (6 bases). CDR1 and CDR2 (germline): GTSNPN, SVGIG (reference sequence). The CDR3 has 14 residues. V lost 5 bases and J 5 bases, leaving 19 bases between the germline ends.

The rearrangement links TRBV7-9 to TRBJ1-2; D is unresolved. V was trimmed by 1 base and J by 4 bases, leaving 13 bases between them. There are 15 residues in the CDR3. Germline V gene sequence: CDR1 SEHNR, CDR2 FQNEAQ (reference sequence). In DNA, the CDR3 is TGTGCCAGCAGCTTAGTGCAGGTGCCGAGCTATGGCTACACCTTC. The encoded protein is CASSLVQVPSYGYTF.

The chain couples TRBV5-6 to TRBJ1-1, with a possible D match to TRBD1 (6 bases). The CDR3 extends over 14 amino acids. Between the trimmed V and J ends, which lost 4 bases and 1 base, there was a span of 11 bases. CDR1 and CDR2 from the germline V gene are SGHDT and YYEEEE. The CDR3 reads CASSTGFPNTEAFF. Written as DNA, the CDR3 is TGTGCCAGCAGCACAGGGTTCCCGAACACTGAAGCTTTCTTT.

The V and J genes are TRBV4-1 and TRBJ1-4; D not resolved. From germline, CDR1 is MGHRA and CDR2 YSYEKL. V was shortened by 1 base and J by 7 bases, with 10 bases between the two germline ends. This CDR3 region has 14 residues. The CDR3 spells CASSQAEGGEKLFF. The CDR3 nucleotides are TGCGCCAGCAGCCAAGCTGAGGGTGGTGAAAAACTGTTTTTT.

The genes are TRBV4-2 and TRBJ1-3, with a weak D call TRBD1 (6 bases). CDR1 and CDR2 (germline): LGHNA, YNFKEQ. The CDR3 has 17 amino acids. Trimming shortened V by 0 bases and J by 1 base, and 13 bases separated the two germline ends. This CDR3 reads CASSQDPGTRSGNTIYF. CDR3 coding DNA: TGTGCCAGCAGCCAAGATCCCGGGACACGATCTGGAAACACCATATATTTT.

The CDR3 protein is CASSLAATGVETQYF. The CDR3, as DNA: TGCGCCAGCAGCTTGGCCGCGACAGGGGTAGAGACCCAGTACTTC. The chain employs TRBV5-1 and TRBJ2-5, with 8 positions matching TRBD1. This CDR3 has 15 amino acids. Germline loops: CDR1 SGHRS, CDR2 YFSETQ. J gave up 4 bases and V 0 bases, and 5 bases lay outside the gene matches.

J is TRBJ2-7 and V is TRBV11-3, with D maybe TRBD2 (5 bases). Germline V gene lookup returns CDR1 SGHNT and CDR2 YENEEA. The CDR3 runs to 13 residues. The V end was cut by 5 bases, the J end by 1 base, with 9 bases between. The CDR3 spells CASSPGNSYEQYF. CDR3 DNA: TGTGCCAGCAGCCCCGGGAATTCCTACGAGCAGTACTTC.

V gene TRBV4-1 combines with J gene TRBJ2-2, with a weak D call TRBD2 (5 bases). The CDR3 covers 17 residues. Trimming cost V 3 bases and J 0 bases, with 14 bases left between them. Per the germline V gene, CDR1 is MGHRA and CDR2 is YSYEKL. The chain's CDR3 is CASSHRAVTANTGELFF. The CDR3 nucleotides are TGCGCCAGCAGCCATCGAGCGGTTACCGCGAACACCGGGGAGCTGTTTTTT.

This clone has only one observation. The chain uses TRBV9 and TRBJ1-1; 8 nucleotides align to TRBD1. Germline CDR1 reads SGDLS; CDR2 reads YYNGEE. CDR3 size: 17 residues. V lost 0 bases and J lost 3; bases outside the gene matches: 10. The CDR3 bases are TGTGCCAGCAGCGTAGCCCCCCTGACAGGGGCATACACTGAAGCTTTCTTT. Its protein is CASSVAPLTGAYTEAFF.

V usage is TRBV7-2 and J usage is TRBJ1-4; 9 bases line up with TRBD1. After removal of 3 bases from V and 4 bases from J, the junction contained 3 bases not matched to a gene. CDR1 and CDR2 (germline): SGHTA, FQGNSA. The CDR3 runs to 15 residues. The CDR3 is CASSLGQGRNEKLFF. DNA for the CDR3: TGTGCCAGCAGCTTGGGACAGGGACGTAATGAAAAACTGTTTTTT.

This clone has only one observation. The chain recombines TRBV27 with TRBJ2-7; D gene unclear. CDR1 MNHEY and CDR2 SMNVEV come from the germline V gene (reference sequence). CDR3 length equals 13 residues. Trimming shortened V by 2 bases and J by 2 bases, and 7 bases separated the two germline ends. CDR3 nucleotides: TGTGCCAGCAGTTTAAAAACAGCCTACGAGCAGTACTTC. Amino acids: CASSLKTAYEQYF.

This chain uses TRBV12-3 or TRBV12-4 with TRBJ1-2; tentatively, D is TRBD1 (6 bases). The CDR3 has 12 residues. V lost 4 bases, J lost 7 bases, and 10 bases lay in between. CDR3 in amino acids: CASSSNRVGYTF. The CDR3 DNA reads as TGTGCCAGCAGTTCCAACAGGGTTGGCTACACCTTC.

The chain has TRBV2 and TRBJ2-3; TRBD2 matches at 9 bases. Germline CDR1 SNHLY, CDR2 FYNNEI. This CDR3 contains 16 residues. Trimming removed 6 bases from V and 0 bases from J; junction bases left unmatched: 7. The DNA for the CDR3 is TGTGCCAGCAGGGGTAGCACTAGCGGGAGCACAGATACGCAGTATTTT. Amino acids: CASRGSTSGSTDTQYF.

V gene TRBV12-5 combines with J gene TRBJ2-4, with a tentative D call TRBD2 (5 bases). In germline, CDR1 is LGHNT, CDR2 FRNRAP. This CDR3 region has 17 residues. Trimming took off 6 bases at V and 0 bases at J, with 18 bases between the two ends. This CDR3 is CASGSGMPFLAKNIQYF. Written as DNA, the CDR3 is TGTGCTAGTGGGTCCGGGATGCCCTTCCTAGCCAAAAACATTCAGTACTTC.

This chain joins TRBV19 and TRBJ2-4, with a possible D match to TRBD1 (6 bases). The germline V gene has CDR1 LNHDA and CDR2 SQIVND (reference sequence). The ends were cut back, 3 bases at V and 7 bases at J, with 7 bases in the middle. The CDR3 runs to 12 residues. This chain's CDR3 is CASSMGANIQYF. The CDR3 nucleotides are TGTGCCAGTAGTATGGGGGCTAACATTCAGTACTTC.

This chain uses TRBV4-3 with TRBJ2-1, with 10 bases identical to TRBD2. The germline CDR1 and CDR2 sequences are LGHNA and YSLEER. Trimming cost V 1 base and J 5 bases; bases outside gene matches: 5. The CDR3 sequence is 16 residues long. The CDR3 coding sequence is TGCGCCAGCAGCCAAGGGGCTAGCGGGAGACACAATGAGCAGTTCTTC. Translated: CASSQGASGRHNEQFF.

The chain links TRBV2 to TRBJ1-2; D not resolved. Germline loops: CDR1 SNHLY, CDR2 FYNNEI. Trimming took off 3 bases at V and 0 bases at J, with 5 bases between the two ends. The CDR3 covers 13 residues. The CDR3 bases are TGTGCCAGCAGTGACACAGCTAACTATGGCTACACCTTC. Residues: CASSDTANYGYTF.

For the CDR3, the DNA is TGTGCCACCAGTGACGACAGGGGTCTGAGCTCCTACAATGAGCAGTTCTTC. It specifies CATSDDRGLSSYNEQFF. The rearrangement uses TRBV24-1 and TRBJ2-1, with TRBD1 identical over 8 bases. This CDR3 region has 17 residues. The V gene end was trimmed by 4 bases and the J gene end by 0 bases; junction bases not matched to a gene: 7. Germline V gene lookup returns CDR1 KGHDR and CDR2 SFDVKD.

The chain employs TRBV7-8 and TRBJ2-7; 8 bases line up with TRBD1. The V gene's germline CDR1 is SGHVS and CDR2 FQNEAQ. V was pared by 5 bases and J by 3 bases, with 6 bases of the junction left unmatched. The CDR3 spans 14 residues. The CDR3 DNA follows: TGTGCCAGCAGCCCGACAGGGGCCGTCTACGAGCAGTACTTC. As protein: CASSPTGAVYEQYF.

V gene TRBV19 combines with J gene TRBJ1-4; D not certain. The CDR3 is made up of 13 amino acids. V shed 5 bases and J shed 5 bases, with 9 bases lying between them. Germline-derived CDR1 and CDR2 are LNHDA and SQIVND (reference sequence). The DNA of the CDR3 is TGTGCCAGTAGTCGTCAGTTCAATGAAAAACTGTTTTTT. Protein: CASSRQFNEKLFF.

The chain has TRBV4-1 and TRBJ2-1; 10 bases map to TRBD2. This CDR3 is 17 amino acids long. V was clipped by 2 bases and J by 9 bases; unmatched bases: 13. Germline CDR1 and CDR2: MGHRA and YSYEKL. The CDR3 loop is CASSQIFSGTSEGEQFF. CDR3 coding DNA: TGCGCCAGCAGCCAAATTTTCTCCGGGACTAGCGAGGGTGAGCAGTTCTTC.

V is TRBV10-3 and J is TRBJ1-1; D possibly corresponds to TRBD1 (5 bases). Trimming removed 5 bases from V and 0 bases from J, with 10 bases in between. The germline CDR1 and CDR2 sequences are ENHRY and SYGVKD. The CDR3 runs 14 residues. The CDR3 here is CAISWTSLNTEAFF. CDR3 bases: TGTGCCATCAGTTGGACATCTCTGAACACTGAAGCTTTCTTT.

The J gene is TRBJ2-7, the V gene TRBV6-2 or TRBV6-3; TRBD2 aligns across 10 bases. The CDR3 is 16 amino acids. The V gene's germline CDR1 is MNHEY and CDR2 SVGEGT. V gave up 2 bases and J gave up 1 base; unmatched junction bases: 5. This chain's CDR3 is CASSYNSGRSSYEQYF. The CDR3 nucleotides are TGTGCCAGCAGTTACAATAGCGGGAGGTCTTCCTACGAGCAGTACTTC.

This rearrangement joins TRBV12-3 or TRBV12-4 to TRBJ1-1; D unclear. Deletions cut 3 bases from V and 2 bases from J, with 4 bases between. The CDR3 runs 12 residues. In nucleotides, the CDR3 is TGTGCCAGCAGTTTGGCCAACACTGAAGCTTTCTTT. Protein sequence: CASSLANTEAFF.